Below, one T cell receptor (beta chain) is given with its context. The specificity of this receptor is unknown. No much larger clonotype is one base removed from it; base qualities were not supplied. These data originate in a study of shared clonotypes between healthy human individuals (dated by TCRdb to the early 2020s). Regarding the complete study: A couple of women and a few men aged 18 to 49 years were included in the cohort. For each donor, three plates each were used for CD4 naive and CD4 memory, two plates were used for CD8 naive, and one plate was used for CD8 memory. To estimate repertoire size and how much clonotypes are shared between individuals, the study performed deep sequencing of blood TCR repertoires from a few healthy adults. Libraries were prepared and TCR repertoires were sequenced by different laboratories using diverse techniques, in order to increase sequencing depth and limit assay-specific biases. Each donor's leukapheresis produced roughly between roughly 0.85 and 10 billion PBMCs.

Results the study describes overall, beyond this receptor: Even with the large sequencing depth, rarefaction of the sorted-subset datasets indicated that sequencing was incomplete. Pairwise subsampling led to the expectation that sequencing depth would affect the degree of clonotype sharing among donors. Naive subsets generally had larger estimated clonotype richness than memory subsets did. Sampling was restricted to blood, and TCR repertoires in tissues likely differ from the TCR repertoires found in blood. When several donors were compared, the shared fraction of clonotypes was around 5% for naive CD4, around 3.5% for naive CD8, about 2.5% for memory CD4, and 0.35% to 0.4% for memory CD8. Higher generation probabilities were observed for clonotypes shared by all four sorted-subset donors than for non-shared clonotypes. Because the study included only a small number of donors, the genetic and exposure-history diversity represented was limited.

Healthy HIV-negative adults with no recently reported acute infections or vaccinations were included as donors. Every donor was a Caucasian adult residing in Nashville, Tennessee, USA. Magnetic negative selection was used to enrich CD4+ T cells, after which naive cells were positively selected on CD45RA and the negative fraction became the memory subset. Blood was obtained by leukapheresis, after which PBMCs were separated by Ficoll-Histopaque density gradient centrifugation and cryopreserved in liquid nitrogen vapor phase. Analytical flow cytometry was used to check the purity and quantity of every magnetically sorted T cell population. Each sorted fraction had its genomic DNA isolated and then quantified by UV absorbance on a Nanodrop 2000c. V gives up 11 bases and J gives up 5 bases, and the segment between their germline ends measures 16 bases. Reading from cysteine to phenylalanine, the CDR3 counts 13 amino acids. The CDR3 DNA has 39 bases and is translated from base 1. As encoded in the germline V gene (reference sequence), CDR1 is LNHDA while CDR2 is SQIVND.

Using the deep immunoSEQ assay, multiplex PCR amplified TCR CDR3 regions from genomic DNA. Extracted genomic DNA from each cell subset was distributed evenly across all wells of several immunoSEQ 96-well plates, and each plate was treated as a replicate. For sorted subsets, around 200 ng genomic DNA, equal to tens of thousands of T cell genomes, was loaded into each replicate PCR. Purified libraries were measured with a Qubit 3.0 fluorometer, size-checked on a Bioanalyzer 2100, and measured again with the KAPA Library Quantification kit. Each immunoSEQ 96-well plate was sequenced on its own single-read 150-cycle Illumina NextSeq 550 flow cell. In the authors' own workflow: Because only junctional sequences without quality scores were contained in the immunoSEQ output, filtering matching that applied to full-length reads could not be performed. To assign V/J genes and CDR3, sequences were annotated using PyIR, a Python wrapper for IgBLAST v1.9, with IMGT germline references. Reads were filtered out if the reads had weak V/J assignments (E-value above 1e-6), no CDR3, stop codons, out-of-frame junctions, or ambiguous translated residues. V3J clonotypes were defined as sequences sharing the same inferred V gene, J gene, and CDR3 amino acid sequence. Percentage overlap between repertoires was computed as shared unique clonotypes divided by the size of the smaller repertoire. Richness of each repertoire was evaluated using RTK rarefaction, the Chao1 estimator, and Recon v2.1 estimates of unobserved clonotypes. OLGA was used to compute generation probabilities for all TCRbeta clonotypes that the gDNA method yielded from four donors. TCRdb obtained this table from immuneACCESS and retained in-frame rearrangements with V and J assigned. These tables miss some clones; where compared with another copy, unresolved V genes account for less than half of the shortfall, and the remainder is unexplained. That table supplies the V and J calls and clone size; D and trimming were determined from the DNA. The sample data list 950,000 to 1,100,000 clones, and under 80% of these were observed just once. About 1.5% of the sample comes from the top ten.

This sequence uses TRBV19 and TRBJ1-5; the D gene is unclear. What was sequenced was memory CD4+ T cells sorted from blood. This sample's cell subset or site label indicates: CD45RA-negative fraction. This TCR was recovered from a man aged 18 to 35 in good health. For the CDR3, the sequence is CALRPGKDQPQHF. The sequenced DNA is TGTGCCTTAAGGCCAGGTAAAGATCAGCCCCAGCATTTT.